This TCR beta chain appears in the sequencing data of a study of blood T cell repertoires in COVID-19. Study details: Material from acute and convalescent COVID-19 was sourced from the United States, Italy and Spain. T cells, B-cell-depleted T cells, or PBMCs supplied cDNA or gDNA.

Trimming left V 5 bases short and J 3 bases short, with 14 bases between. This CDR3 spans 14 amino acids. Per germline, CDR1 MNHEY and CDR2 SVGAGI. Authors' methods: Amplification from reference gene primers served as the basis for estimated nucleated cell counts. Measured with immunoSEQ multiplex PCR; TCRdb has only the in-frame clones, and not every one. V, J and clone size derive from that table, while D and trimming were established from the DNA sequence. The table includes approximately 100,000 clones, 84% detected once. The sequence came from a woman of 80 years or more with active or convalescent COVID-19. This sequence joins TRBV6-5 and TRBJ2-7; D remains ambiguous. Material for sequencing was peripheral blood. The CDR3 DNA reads TGTGCCAGCAGTCGACGACACGGCCTCTACGAGCAGTACTTC. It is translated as CASSRRHGLYEQYF.